The subject of this entry is one T cell receptor (beta chain). This record comes from a study of T cell responses to AZD1222 COVID-19 vaccine. On the study more broadly: Analyses pooled second doses at about 4 or about 12 weeks.

The protocol was immunoSEQ multiplex PCR, while the TCRdb copy is restricted to in-frame clones and leaves out a portion. The sample records about 82,000 clones, 85% to 95% being singletons. Germline V gene data show CDR1 as SQVTM and CDR2 as ANQGSEA. This CDR3 has 13 amino acids. V dropped 6 bases and J dropped 4 bases, with 15 bases sitting between them. The material sequenced was peripheral blood, taken on day 0 of AZD1222 vaccination. The chain uses TRBV29-1 and TRBJ2-5, with D possibly TRBD1 on 5 matching bases. This receptor was identified in an adult in good health. This CDR3 is CSVLFPGRETQYF. DNA for the CDR3: TGCAGCGTCCTATTTCCAGGGCGAGAGACCCAGTACTTC.